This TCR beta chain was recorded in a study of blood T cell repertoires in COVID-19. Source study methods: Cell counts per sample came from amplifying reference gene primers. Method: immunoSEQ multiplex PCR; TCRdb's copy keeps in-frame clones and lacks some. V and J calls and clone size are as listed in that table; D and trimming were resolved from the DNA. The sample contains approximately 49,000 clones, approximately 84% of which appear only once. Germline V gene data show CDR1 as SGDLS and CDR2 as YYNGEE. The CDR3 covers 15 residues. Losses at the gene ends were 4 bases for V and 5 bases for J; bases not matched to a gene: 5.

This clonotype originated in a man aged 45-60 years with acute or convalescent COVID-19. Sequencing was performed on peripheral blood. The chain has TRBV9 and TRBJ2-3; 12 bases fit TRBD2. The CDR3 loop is CASSPTSGREDTQYF. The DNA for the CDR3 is TGTGCCAGCAGCCCGACTAGCGGGAGAGAAGATACGCAGTATTTT.